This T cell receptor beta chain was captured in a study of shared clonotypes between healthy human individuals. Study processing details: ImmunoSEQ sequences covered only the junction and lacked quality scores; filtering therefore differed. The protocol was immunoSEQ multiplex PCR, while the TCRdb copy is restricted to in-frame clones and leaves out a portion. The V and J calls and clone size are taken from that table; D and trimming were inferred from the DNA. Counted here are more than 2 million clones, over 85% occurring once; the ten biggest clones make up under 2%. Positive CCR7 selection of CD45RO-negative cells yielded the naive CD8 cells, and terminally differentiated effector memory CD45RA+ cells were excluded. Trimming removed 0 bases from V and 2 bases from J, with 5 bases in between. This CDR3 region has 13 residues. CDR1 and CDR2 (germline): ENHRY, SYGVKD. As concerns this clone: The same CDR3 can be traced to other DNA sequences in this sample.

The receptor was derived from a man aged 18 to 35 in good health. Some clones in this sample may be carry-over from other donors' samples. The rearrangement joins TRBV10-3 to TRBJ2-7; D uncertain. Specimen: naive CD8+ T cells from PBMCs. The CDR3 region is CAISESAPYEQYF. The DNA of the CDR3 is TGTGCCATCAGTGAGTCCGCACCCTACGAGCAGTACTTC.